This T cell receptor (beta chain) stems from a study of brain metastases from non-small cell lung cancer. Libraries were prepared by immunoSEQ multiplex PCR; TCRdb keeps only in-frame clonotypes and omits some of them. The sample holds about a thousand clones, over 75% seen once. Germline CDR1 MNHEY, CDR2 SVGAGI. This CDR3 comprises 14 residues. Trimming took 6 bases from V and 3 from J; bases not matched to a gene: 5. The sample consisted of tissue from a brain metastasis. The sequence came from a donor at least 40 years old with non-small cell lung cancer. V and J are TRBV6-5 and TRBJ1-5; 7 bases map to TRBD1. The CDR3 DNA reads as TGTGCCAGCAGGTTCAGGGGGGACAATCAGCCCCAGCATTTT. Its protein product is CASRFRGDNQPQHF.